The 20 T cell receptor beta chains presented below share a single source sample, sequenced in a study of T cells after yellow fever vaccination. TCRdb ran MiXCR on the 5' RACE reads and lists one entry per CDR3 protein. This table has about 300,000 distinct CDR3 sequences, around 3.9% appearing once. The sample here was PBMCs, taken 5 days after the yellow fever booster vaccination. The receptors were sampled from a man aged 18 to 30 who received the YFV17D yellow fever vaccine.

This clonotype was counted a few times. V and J are TRBV7-6 and TRBJ2-5; D is unclear. Germline CDR1 reads SGHVS; CDR2 reads FNYEAQ. The CDR3 length is 16 residues. V was shortened by 5 bases and J by 5 bases, with 21 bases between the two germline ends. CDR3 in amino acids: CASSLGRLKKRETQYF. CDR3 DNA sequence: TGTGCCAGCAGCCTCGGGCGGCTCAAGAAGAGGGAGACCCAGTACTTC.

This clonotype showed up just a few times. The V and J genes are TRBV18 and TRBJ2-1; possible D gene TRBD2, 7 bases. Between the trimmed V and J ends, which lost 8 bases and 6 bases, there was a span of 23 bases. Germline V gene lookup returns CDR1 KGHSH and CDR2 LQKENI. CDR3 length: 16 residues. The CDR3 bases are TGTGCCAGCCGCGGAGGGGCGGGGGCCGGTGGCAATGAGCAGTTCTTC. Residues: CASRGGAGAGGNEQFF.

The rearrangement joins TRBV19 to TRBJ1-1; D unresolved. The V and J ends lost 2 bases and 1 base respectively, with 5 bases between them. The CDR3 sequence is 13 residues long. CDR1 and CDR2 from the germline V gene are LNHDA and SQIVND (reference sequence). The chain's CDR3 is CASSIRWNTEAFF. Written as DNA, the CDR3 is TGTGCCAGTAGTATACGGTGGAACACTGAAGCTTTCTTT.

This clonotype was seen a handful of times. This chain joins TRBV20-1 and TRBJ2-1; 8 nucleotides line up with TRBD2. The germline V gene has CDR1 DFQATT and CDR2 SNEGSKA (reference sequence). V lost 0 bases to trimming and J lost 13 bases; unmatched junction nucleotides: 5. The CDR3 is made up of 12 amino acids. Written as DNA, the CDR3 is TGCAGTGCTAGAGATGGACTAGCAGGACAGTTCTTC. It yields the protein CSARDGLAGQFF.

The genes are TRBV4-1 and TRBJ2-5; maybe TRBD2 (6 bases). The CDR3 is made up of 13 amino acids. Deletions cut 7 bases from V and 3 bases from J, with 12 bases between. In germline, CDR1 is MGHRA, CDR2 YSYEKL. The CDR3 reads CASTQGEEETQYF. CDR3 nucleotide sequence: TGCGCCAGCACTCAAGGGGAGGAAGAGACCCAGTACTTC.

In this sample, this clonotype turned up many times. The chain couples TRBV7-9 to TRBJ1-5; D possibly corresponds to TRBD1 (5 bases). Germline CDR1 SEHNR, CDR2 FQNEAQ (reference sequence). The CDR3 consists of 17 residues. V was cut by 4 bases and J by 3 bases, with 19 bases left in between. The CDR3 region has the DNA TGTGCCAGCAGCTCGAGTATTTGGGGGGACTCCAATCAGCCCCAGCATTTT. Translation: CASSSSIWGDSNQPQHF. The variable domain in full, with the rest retrieved from reference TRBV7-9 and TRBJ1-5, is DTGVSQNPRHKITKRGQNVTFRCDPISEHNRLYWYRQTLGQGPEFLTYFQNEAQLEKSRLLSDRFSAERPKGSFSTLEIQRTEQGDSAMYLCASSSSIWGDSNQPQHFGDGTRLSIL.

This clonotype was counted many times. The CDR3 DNA follows: TGTGCCAGCAGTCCCGACAGGGGTGAGACCCAGTACTTC. It is translated as CASSPDRGETQYF. This chain links TRBV12-3 or TRBV12-4 with TRBJ2-5; 8 bases align to TRBD1. With 5 bases clipped from V and 5 bases from J, the junction kept 4 bases outside the gene matches. The CDR3 extends over 13 amino acids.

This sequence joins TRBV6-2 or TRBV6-3 and TRBJ1-3, with D unclear. The CDR3 extends over 12 amino acids. Trimming removed 5 bases at V and 0 bases at J, with 2 bases between. In germline, CDR1 is MNHEY, CDR2 SVGEGT. The CDR3 DNA reads as TGTGCCAGCAGTATCTCTGGAAACACCATATATTTT. It yields the protein CASSISGNTIYF.

The chain carries TRBV3-1 and TRBJ2-2; maybe TRBD1 (6 bases). The CDR3 consists of 15 residues. Trimming removed 4 bases from V and 3 bases from J, with 12 bases in between. CDR1 is LGHDT and CDR2 is YNNKEL in the germline V gene (reference sequence). CDR3 residues: CASSLRTAYTGELFF. As DNA, the CDR3 is TGTGCCAGCAGCCTCAGGACAGCATACACCGGGGAGCTGTTTTTT.

This clonotype was found many times. J is TRBJ1-1 and V is TRBV18; tentatively, D is TRBD1 (5 bases). The V gene lost 8 bases and the J gene lost 1 base, with 11 bases spanning the gap. The CDR3 spans 13 residues. Germline loops: CDR1 KGHSH, CDR2 LQKENI. The CDR3 reads CASSPQENTEAFF. DNA of the CDR3: TGTGCCAGCAGCCCACAGGAGAACACTGAAGCTTTCTTT.

The sample holds a few counts of this clonotype. CDR3 protein: CASSRGTDNEQFF. The DNA of the CDR3 is TGCGCCAGCAGCCGCGGGACAGACAATGAGCAGTTCTTC. The chain has TRBV4-1 and TRBJ2-1; D may be TRBD1 (7 bases). The V gene lost 4 bases and the J gene lost 5 bases, with 9 bases spanning the gap. In germline, CDR1 is MGHRA, CDR2 YSYEKL. The CDR3 length is 13 residues.

In this sample, this clonotype turned up a few times. The rearrangement uses TRBV5-1 and TRBJ2-1, with TRBD2 as a possible D gene (5 bases). In germline, CDR1 is SGHRS, CDR2 YFSETQ. CDR3 size: 14 residues. V dropped 4 bases and J dropped 7 bases, with 15 bases sitting between them. The CDR3 spells CASSPNKRENEQFF. CDR3 in DNA: TGCGCCAGCAGCCCAAATAAACGGGAAAATGAGCAGTTCTTC.

The gene calls are TRBV28 and TRBJ1-5; D unclear. V was cut by 1 base and J by 1 base, with 11 bases left in between. This CDR3 has 16 residues. The germline V gene has CDR1 MDHEN and CDR2 SYDVKM. Here the CDR3 DNA reads TGTGCCAGCAGTTTATACGGCATGGGCAGCAATCAGCCCCAGCATTTT. As protein: CASSLYGMGSNQPQHF.

This clonotype has a handful of counts. The genes are TRBV6-5 and TRBJ1-3, with D possibly TRBD1 on 5 matching bases. CDR3 length: 16 residues. Deletions cut 4 bases from V and 0 bases from J, with 13 bases between. In germline, CDR1 is MNHEY, CDR2 SVGAGI. CDR3 nucleotides: TGTGCCAGCAGTTCGGGGACGGGGAACTCTGGAAACACCATATATTTT. Translation gives CASSSGTGNSGNTIYF.

In its sample, this clonotype was seen a few times. V gene TRBV2 combines with J gene TRBJ2-3, with D unresolved. V gave up 2 bases and J gave up 4 bases, with 7 bases separating them. CDR1 is SNHLY, CDR2 FYNNEI, per germline. The CDR3 covers 13 residues. This chain's CDR3 is CASSEIFADTQYF. CDR3 nucleotides: TGTGCCAGCAGTGAAATTTTTGCAGATACGCAGTATTTT.

J is TRBJ1-3 and V is TRBV4-1; maybe TRBD1 (5 bases). The CDR3 runs 16 residues. The germline V gene encodes CDR1 MGHRA and CDR2 YSYEKL. The V and J ends lost 0 bases and 3 bases respectively, with 12 bases between them. The CDR3 coding sequence is TGCGCCAGCAGCCAAGATGGGGCCGGTGATGGAAACACCATATATTTT. Amino acids: CASSQDGAGDGNTIYF.

This chain uses TRBV21-1 with TRBJ1-2. TRBV21-1 is a pseudogene locus. The CDR3 covers 16 residues. Here the CDR3 reads CASSNGFLRAAEGYTF. For the CDR3, the DNA is TGTGCCAGCAGCAACGGTTTTTTAAGGGCAGCGGAAGGCTACACCTTC.

This chain uses TRBV6-5 with TRBJ2-7, with 8 nucleotides matching TRBD1. Germline V gene lookup returns CDR1 MNHEY and CDR2 SVGAGI. CDR3 length: 16 amino acids. J gave up 5 bases and V 1 base, and 10 bases lay outside the gene matches. The DNA of the CDR3 is TGTGCCAGCAGTTACTACCCCGGACAGGGCATCAACGAGCAGTACTTC. It is translated as CASSYYPGQGINEQYF.

This clonotype was seen at least ten times. The chain is built from TRBV6-2 or TRBV6-3 and TRBJ1-1, with a tentative D call TRBD1 (6 bases). This CDR3 contains 15 residues. Germline V gene data show CDR1 as MNHEY and CDR2 as SVGEGT. The V end was cut by 2 bases, the J end by 0 bases, with 10 bases between. CDR3 nucleotide sequence: TGTGCCAGCAGTTACAGACAGGCTATGAACACTGAAGCTTTCTTT. It encodes CASSYRQAMNTEAFF.

This chain links TRBV11-3 with TRBJ2-7, with D perhaps TRBD2 (6 bases). Trimming left V 5 bases short and J 4 bases short, with 12 bases between. CDR3 length: 13 amino acids. The germline CDR1 and CDR2 sequences are SGHNT and YENEEA. In nucleotides, the CDR3 is TGTGCCAGCAGCAAAGGAGGGAATTACGAGCAGTACTTC. Its translation: CASSKGGNYEQYF. The full variable domain, in which reference TRBV11-3 and TRBJ2-7 provide the parts outside the CDR3, is EAGVVQSPRYKIIEKKQPVAFWCNPISGHNTLYWYLQNLGQGPELLIRYENEEAVDDSQLPKDRFSAERLKGVDSTLKIQPAELGDSAVYLCASSKGGNYEQYFGPGTRLTVT.